Listed below are T cell receptor beta chains from one sample, sequenced in a study of tumor-infiltrating lymphocytes in primary liver carcinoma. TCRdb re-called the multiplex PCR reads through MiXCR, storing one row per CDR3 protein. The repertoire includes about 23,000 distinct CDR3 sequences, roughly three quarters of them detected once, and roughly a third sits in the top ten. Sequenced sample: liver tumor tissue from sampling region 5. These TCRs come from a woman aged 30 to 39 with primary liver carcinoma and hepatitis B virus infection. CDR3s include the opening cysteine and the closing phenylalanine or tryptophan. Fields, in order: CDR3 protein, CDR3 DNA, J gene, clone size, D gene, V gene. D genes are given only for firm matches. Not all rows give a size; the values are once, few, many and, for expanded clones, a class.

cdr3_aa: CASSDRGSGANVLTF; cdr3_nt: TGTGCCAGCAGTGATCGGGGAAGTGGGGCCAACGTCCTGACTTTC; j_call: TRBJ2-6; clone_size: few; d_call: .; v_call: TRBV6-1
cdr3_aa: CASSPDYYEQYF; cdr3_nt: TGTGCCAGCAGCCCTGACTACTACGAGCAGTACTTC; j_call: TRBJ2-7; clone_size: many; d_call: .; v_call: TRBV11-1
cdr3_aa: CASSWDRGGTSSTDTQYF; cdr3_nt: TGTGCCAGCAGTTGGGACCGCGGAGGGACTAGTAGCACAGATACGCAGTATTTT; j_call: TRBJ2-3; clone_size: many; d_call: TRBD2; v_call: TRBV28
cdr3_aa: CSAKRTAVYGYTF; cdr3_nt: TGCAGTGCTAAACGGACGGCAGTCTATGGCTACACCTTC; j_call: TRBJ1-2; clone_size: many; d_call: .; v_call: TRBV20-1
cdr3_aa: CANSPGLAGGLADTQYF; cdr3_nt: TGTGCCAACAGCCCGGGACTAGCGGGAGGCCTCGCAGATACGCAGTATTTT; j_call: TRBJ2-3; clone_size: .; d_call: TRBD2; v_call: TRBV7-9
cdr3_aa: CASRLYPKTEAIF; cdr3_nt: TGTGCCAGCAGGCTTTACCCCAAGACTGAAGCTATCTTT; j_call: TRBJ1-1; clone_size: .; d_call: .; v_call: TRBV28
cdr3_aa: CVSSYPGNNYDYTF; cdr3_nt: TGTGTCAGCAGTTACCCCGGTAACAACTATGACTACACCTTC; j_call: TRBJ1-2; clone_size: .; d_call: .; v_call: TRBV28
cdr3_aa: CVSRGNYNELFF; cdr3_nt: TGTGTCAGCAGAGGGAATTACAATGAGCTGTTCTTC; j_call: TRBJ2-1; clone_size: few; d_call: .; v_call: TRBV6-5
cdr3_aa: CSVGQVNTEAFF; cdr3_nt: TGCAGCGTAGGACAGGTGAACACTGAAGCTTTCTTT; j_call: TRBJ1-1; clone_size: medium-sized; d_call: TRBD1; v_call: TRBV29-1
cdr3_aa: CASSSCRGRTVSSYEQYF; cdr3_nt: TGTGCCAGCAGCTCCTGTCGCGGTCGTACTGTGAGCTCCTACGAGCAGTACTTC; j_call: TRBJ2-7; clone_size: .; d_call: .; v_call: TRBV7-8
cdr3_aa: CAWSVSDYTEAFF; cdr3_nt: TGTGCCTGGAGTGTCTCGGACTATACTGAAGCTTTCTTT; j_call: TRBJ1-1; clone_size: .; d_call: .; v_call: TRBV30
cdr3_aa: CDCRYKDSSSYEQYF; cdr3_nt: TGTGACTGCAGATACAAGGACAGCAGCTCCTACGAGCAGTACTTC; j_call: TRBJ2-7; clone_size: .; d_call: .; v_call: TRBV6-5
cdr3_aa: CASSWGRGSYNEQFF; cdr3_nt: TGCGCCAGCAGCTGGGGACGGGGGTCCTACAATGAGCAGTTCTTC; j_call: TRBJ2-1; clone_size: .; d_call: .; v_call: TRBV5-1
cdr3_aa: CVSSLYPPLGGENQYF; cdr3_nt: TGTGTCAGCAGTCTTTACCCCCCGCTGGGAGGAGAGAACCAGTACTTC; j_call: TRBJ2-5; clone_size: once; d_call: .; v_call: TRBV6-1
cdr3_aa: CTSSSYRGPGELSF; cdr3_nt: TGTACCAGCAGCTCCTACAGGGGGCCCGGGGAGCTCTCTTTT; j_call: TRBJ2-2; clone_size: .; d_call: TRBD1; v_call: TRBV11-3